The 5 T cell receptor beta chains reported below all come from one sample, sequenced in a study of shared clonotypes between healthy human individuals. Assay used: immunoSEQ multiplex PCR; TCRdb lists only in-frame clones, some missing. The sample consists of about 1.1 million clones, roughly 80% of them appearing once. Sequenced sample: memory CD4+ T cells from PBMCs. Subset here: CD45RA-negative fraction. These receptors were obtained from a man aged 18 to 30 in good health. Some clones in this sample may be carry-over from other donors' samples.

As concerns this clone: The identical CDR3 is also encoded by other nucleotide sequences in the sample. The gene calls are TRBV6-5 and TRBJ1-1; TRBD1 aligns across 7 bases. Germline values: CDR1 MNHEY, CDR2 SVGAGI. The CDR3 is made up of 14 amino acids. J lost 4 bases, V lost 2 bases, and 4 bases had no gene match. CDR3 sequence: CASSYRGRGTEAFF. The CDR3 DNA sequence: TGTGCCAGCAGTTACAGGGGGCGGGGCACTGAAGCTTTCTTT.

The chain joins TRBV25-1 to TRBJ2-5; TRBD2 might be the D (6 bases). Trimming cost V 2 bases and J 0 bases, with 10 bases left between them. Per the germline V gene, CDR1 is MGHDK and CDR2 is SYGVNS. This CDR3 contains 15 residues. CDR3 in amino acids: CASSEKGLYQETQYF. In DNA, the CDR3 is TGTGCCAGCAGTGAAAAGGGACTGTACCAAGAGACCCAGTACTTC.

In DNA, the CDR3 is TGTGCCAGCAGCTTAGGGGGTGGGGCTGAAGCTTTCTTT. Translating it yields CASSLGGGAEAFF. This rearrangement joins TRBV7-8 to TRBJ1-1; no reliable D call. This CDR3 region has 13 residues. Trimming took 1 base from V and 6 from J, leaving 9 bases between them. Germline loops: CDR1 SGHVS, CDR2 FQNEAQ.

This chain links TRBV7-9 with TRBJ2-3; 11 nucleotides line up with TRBD2. Germline-derived CDR1 and CDR2 are SEHNR and FQNEAQ (reference sequence). This CDR3 is 16 amino acids long. The J segment lost 6 bases and the V segment lost 5 bases, leaving 10 bases of the junction unmatched. In DNA form, the CDR3 reads TGTGCCAGCAGCGCGGGGGGACTAGCGGTCCGGGATACGCAGTATTTT. It specifies CASSAGGLAVRDTQYF.

The chain employs TRBV9 and TRBJ1-5, with 8 bases that match TRBD1. In germline, CDR1 is SGDLS, CDR2 YYNGEE. V trimming: 0 bases; J trimming: 0 bases; junction bases outside the gene matches: 8. The CDR3 loop spans 18 amino acids. CDR3 sequence (DNA): TGTGCCAGCAGCGTAGGGGCAGGGGGCGCGGGTAGCAATCAGCCCCAGCATTTT. This translates into CASSVGAGGAGSNQPQHF.